Each of the 31 T cell receptor beta chains below was sequenced from the same sample in a study of shared clonotypes between healthy human individuals. Assay: immunoSEQ multiplex PCR; the TCRdb copy retains only in-frame clones and omits some. The top ten clones hold roughly 0.9% of a sample with 1 million to 1.2 million clones, roughly 80% of them seen once. What was sequenced was memory CD4+ T cells from PBMCs. Described subset: CD45RA-negative fraction. Every receptor here comes from a man aged 18 to 30 in good health. Some clones in this sample may be carry-over from other donors' samples.

As for this clone: Other DNA sequences in the sample encode the same CDR3. The chain is built from TRBV5-1 and TRBJ2-1, with 9 bases identical to TRBD2. This CDR3 spans 15 amino acids. Germline-derived CDR1 and CDR2 are SGHRS and YFSETQ. V trimming: 4 bases; J trimming: 0 bases; junction bases outside the gene matches: 2. CDR3 DNA sequence: TGCGCCAGCAGCCCACTAGCGGGCTCCTACAATGAGCAGTTCTTC. Translating it yields CASSPLAGSYNEQFF.

The V call is TRBV12-5, the J call TRBJ1-1, with TRBD1 identical over 8 bases. With 6 bases clipped from V and 1 base from J, the junction kept 7 bases outside the gene matches. The V gene's germline CDR1 is LGHNT and CDR2 FRNRAP. This CDR3 contains 15 residues. The CDR3 sequence is CASGAGTGTNTEAFF. CDR3 bases: TGTGCTAGTGGCGCCGGGACAGGTACGAACACTGAAGCTTTCTTT.

The rearrangement links TRBV27 to TRBJ2-1, with TRBD2 matching over 7 bases. Unmatched junction bases numbered 6, after V lost 3 bases and J lost 4 bases. The germline CDR1 and CDR2 sequences are MNHEY and SMNVEV (reference sequence). This CDR3 has 15 amino acids. CDR3 amino acids: CASSFGGRRYNEQFF. For the CDR3, the DNA is TGTGCCAGCAGTTTTGGCGGGAGAAGGTACAATGAGCAGTTCTTC.

A remark on this clone: Other DNA sequences within the sample encode an identical CDR3. J is TRBJ2-7 and V is TRBV11-1; unclear D gene. Germline V gene sequence: CDR1 SGHAT, CDR2 FQDESV (reference sequence). This CDR3 has 12 amino acids. V lost 4 bases and J lost 4, with 8 bases in between. CDR3 in DNA: TGTGCCAGCAGCTCGGGTGGTTACGAGCAGTACTTC. This gives the protein CASSSGGYEQYF.

The chain has TRBV30 and TRBJ1-2; D is unresolved. V was cut by 5 bases and J by 8 bases, with 18 bases left in between. Germline assignment: CDR1 GTSNPN and CDR2 SVGIG (reference sequence). The CDR3 has 13 residues. CDR3 DNA: TGTGCCTGGGACTTCACCGGGAGCCGGGGCTACACCTTC. It codes for CAWDFTGSRGYTF.

This clone occurred once. The chain uses TRBV19 and TRBJ1-1; D possibly corresponds to TRBD1 (6 bases). Germline lookup yields CDR1 LNHDA and CDR2 SQIVND (reference sequence). The CDR3 runs 14 residues. Trimming took 7 bases from V and 12 from J, leaving 24 bases between them. In DNA, the CDR3 is TGTGCCAGTACCACGGACGTAGGGGGAGAGAGGCCTTTCTTT. It codes for CASTTDVGGERPFF.

The chain recombines TRBV2 with TRBJ2-5; D possibly corresponds to TRBD2 (5 bases). V lost 9 bases to trimming and J lost 6 bases, with 17 bases between them. Germline V lookup: CDR1 SNHLY, CDR2 FYNNEI. The CDR3 length is 13 residues. CDR3 in DNA: TGTGCCAGTTTGGGCCAGAGCGGAAAGACCCAGTACTTC. Protein product: CASLGQSGKTQYF.

This rearrangement joins TRBV7-3 to TRBJ1-2; 7 bases match TRBD1. Germline-derived CDR1 and CDR2 are SGHTA and FQGTGA. The CDR3 sequence is 14 residues long. V dropped 8 bases and J dropped 4; count of bases not matched to a gene: 10. Here the CDR3 DNA reads TGTGCCAGCGAGGGGGCACGGGGTTCCTATGGCTACACCTTC. As protein: CASEGARGSYGYTF.

The gene calls are TRBV28 and TRBJ1-5, with 7 nucleotides matching TRBD1. In germline, CDR1 is MDHEN, CDR2 SYDVKM. The CDR3 consists of 14 residues. The V gene end was trimmed by 3 bases and the J gene end by 6 bases; junction bases not matched to a gene: 5. The CDR3 spells CASSLGQWGQPQHF. DNA of the CDR3: TGTGCCAGCAGTTTGGGACAGTGGGGTCAGCCCCAGCATTTT. Drawing the rest from reference TRBV28 and TRBJ1-5, the complete variable domain is DVKVTQSSRYLVKRTGEKVFLECVQDMDHENMFWYRQDPGLGLRLIYFSYDVKMKEKGDIPEGYSVSREKKERFSLILESASTNQTSMYLCASSLGQWGQPQHFGDGTRLSIL.

Points on this clone: The sample holds other DNA sequences that translate to the same CDR3. The rearrangement uses TRBV10-1 and TRBJ2-2; 7 bases map to TRBD1. The CDR3 extends over 13 amino acids. The junction had 0 bases not matched to a gene; V was cut back by 3 bases and J by 5 bases. Germline V gene sequence: CDR1 WNHNN, CDR2 SYGVQD (reference sequence). CDR3 DNA sequence: TGCGCCAGCAGTGACAGGGGGACCGGGGAGCTGTTTTTT. Translating gives CASSDRGTGELFF.

A note on this clone: The sample has other DNA sequences that encode this CDR3 too. The rearrangement links TRBV28 to TRBJ1-2; D perhaps matches TRBD1 (5 bases). The V gene's germline CDR1 is MDHEN and CDR2 SYDVKM. V lost 2 bases to trimming and J lost 5 bases, with 9 bases between them. The CDR3 contains 13 residues. Written as DNA, the CDR3 is TGTGCCAGCAGTTTAGTTGGGGGGTATGGCTACACCTTC. It translates to CASSLVGGYGYTF.

This CDR3 reads CASSLSSNSNQPQHF. CDR3 sequence (DNA): TGTGCCAGCAGTTTATCCTCAAATAGCAATCAGCCCCAGCATTTT. The chain has TRBV27 and TRBJ1-5; D remains ambiguous. V was cut by 0 bases and J by 0 bases, with 6 bases left in between. Germline V CDR1 and CDR2: MNHEY, SMNVEV (reference sequence). This CDR3 spans 15 amino acids.

The chain has TRBV19 and TRBJ2-1, with TRBD1 as a possible D gene (5 bases). Deletions cut 1 base from V and 7 bases from J, with 23 bases between. Germline-derived CDR1 and CDR2 are LNHDA and SQIVND (reference sequence). This CDR3 contains 18 residues. CDR3 coding DNA: TGTGCCAGTAGTATAGGACTTCGGAGTAAGACAGTGAGTAATGAGCAGTTCTTC. Protein product: CASSIGLRSKTVSNEQFF.

The gene calls are TRBV7-7 and TRBJ2-7; 8 bases agree with TRBD2. V trimming: 5 bases; J trimming: 6 bases; junction bases outside the gene matches: 3. The CDR3 totals 12 residues. Germline CDR1 SSHAT, CDR2 FNYEAQ (reference sequence). The CDR3 loop reads CASSPTSGEQYF. The CDR3, as DNA: TGTGCCAGCAGCCCTACTAGCGGCGAGCAGTACTTC.

The chain links TRBV19 to TRBJ2-1; 7 nucleotides agree with TRBD1. Germline V gives CDR1 LNHDA, CDR2 SQIVND (reference sequence). The CDR3 has 15 residues. The J segment lost 1 base and the V segment lost 4 bases, leaving 4 bases of the junction unmatched. CDR3 coding DNA: TGTGCCAGTAGTAAAGGGGGCGCATCCTACAATGAGCAGTTCTTC. Residues: CASSKGGASYNEQFF.

The V call is TRBV5-5, the J call TRBJ2-2; D might be TRBD2 (6 bases). CDR1 is SGHKS, CDR2 YYEKEE, per germline (reference sequence). This CDR3 region has 18 residues. V dropped 0 bases and J dropped 0 bases, with 15 bases sitting between them. CDR3 DNA: TGTGCCAGCAGCTTGGCCTCAACGGGAGCAGCGAACACCGGGGAGCTGTTTTTT. It codes for CASSLASTGAANTGELFF.

This chain connects TRBV18 to TRBJ2-2; TRBD1 aligns across 9 bases. Germline V gene lookup returns CDR1 KGHSH and CDR2 LQKENI. The CDR3 is 16 amino acids. V dropped 0 bases and J dropped 6; count of bases not matched to a gene: 5. The CDR3 region has the DNA TGTGCCAGCTCACCACCTATGGGGACAGGGTCCGGGGAGCTGTTTTTT. Protein product: CASSPPMGTGSGELFF.

The V gene is TRBV11-2, the J gene TRBJ2-5; tentatively, D is TRBD2 (5 bases). V shed 1 base and J shed 4 bases, with 10 bases lying between them. The CDR3 is made up of 14 amino acids. Germline V gene data show CDR1 as SGHAT and CDR2 as FQNNGV. The CDR3 sequence: CASSLAEVTETQYF. The CDR3 DNA reads TGTGCCAGCAGCTTAGCGGAGGTAACAGAGACCCAGTACTTC.

The CDR3 region is CASSLGIFGNQPQHF. The CDR3 DNA follows: TGCGCCAGCAGCTTGGGGATCTTCGGCAATCAGCCCCAGCATTTT. The V and J genes are TRBV5-1 and TRBJ1-5, with no clear D. The germline V and J ends were trimmed by 0 bases and 2 bases, with 9 bases remaining between them. Per germline, CDR1 SGHRS and CDR2 YFSETQ. The CDR3 has 15 residues.

The J gene is TRBJ2-3, the V gene TRBV9; D may be TRBD1 (6 bases). This CDR3 has 15 residues. Germline loops: CDR1 SGDLS, CDR2 YYNGEE. Trimming cost V 2 bases and J 2 bases, with 12 bases left between them. DNA for the CDR3: TGTGCCAGCAGCGTCCGGGACACCGACACAGATACGCAGTATTTT. Protein: CASSVRDTDTDTQYF.

Remarks on this clone: Other DNA sequences in this specimen translate into the identical CDR3. The V and J genes are TRBV5-1 and TRBJ1-3; 7 nucleotides agree with TRBD1. Germline V gene data show CDR1 as SGHRS and CDR2 as YFSETQ. The junction had 3 bases not matched to a gene; V was cut back by 0 bases and J by 0 bases. This CDR3 region has 16 residues. The CDR3 loop is CASSLEGGPSGNTIYF. CDR3 nucleotides: TGCGCCAGCAGCTTGGAAGGGGGCCCCTCTGGAAACACCATATATTTT.

This clone came up once. Germline is not matched at one junction end, which may reflect a read error. The J gene is TRBJ2-5, the V gene TRBV7-6; D could derive from TRBD1 or TRBD2 (5 bases each). Germline lookup yields CDR1 SGHVS and CDR2 FNYEAQ. There are 17 residues in the CDR3. The CDR3 sequence is CASSRDPGPKKQGTQYF. CDR3 DNA: TGTGCCAGCAGCCGAGATCCGGGGCCAAAGAAACAAGGGACCCAGTACTTC.

The chain combines TRBV6-6 with TRBJ2-7; D may correspond to TRBD1 or TRBD2 (5 bases each). This CDR3 spans 14 amino acids. Germline CDR1 is MNHNY and CDR2 is SVGAGI (reference sequence). V was trimmed by 6 bases and J by 3 bases, leaving 15 bases between them. CDR3 sequence (DNA): TGTGCCAGCAGGGAGGTAGGGGATAGCTACGAGCAGTACTTC. Its protein product is CASREVGDSYEQYF.

The chain combines TRBV6-5 with TRBJ2-2; D is uncertain. V was clipped by 5 bases and J by 4 bases, with 11 bases between them. Germline CDR1 MNHEY, CDR2 SVGAGI. The CDR3 totals 14 residues. In nucleotides, the CDR3 is TGTGCCAGCAGTGCGTGGGTCACCACCGGGGAGCTGTTTTTT. Translation gives CASSAWVTTGELFF.

The chain links TRBV7-8 to TRBJ2-7; TRBD1 matches 9 bases. CDR3 length: 15 amino acids. The germline gives CDR1 SGHVS, CDR2 FQNEAQ. V lost 5 bases to trimming and J lost 0 bases; unmatched junction nucleotides: 5. CDR3 DNA sequence: TGTGCCAGCAGCCCACAGGGGGCGGGCTCCTACGAGCAGTACTTC. It yields the protein CASSPQGAGSYEQYF.

The chain carries TRBV18 and TRBJ1-6; no firm D call. This CDR3 region has 16 residues. Per the germline V gene, CDR1 is KGHSH and CDR2 is LQKENI. V was pared by 3 bases and J by 10 bases, with 19 bases between. The CDR3 here is CASSPSGGEKNSPLHF. The CDR3 DNA follows: TGTGCCAGCTCACCTTCCGGCGGAGAGAAGAACTCACCCCTCCACTTT. Complete variable domain (other parts from reference TRBV18 and TRBJ1-6): NAGVMQNPRHLVRRRGQEARLRCSPMKGHSHVYWYRQLPEEGLKFMVYLQKENIIDESGMPKERFSAEFPKEGPSILRIQQVVRGDSAAYFCASSPSGGEKNSPLHFGNGTRLTVT.

This rearrangement joins TRBV28 to TRBJ2-5, with a possible D match to TRBD2 (5 bases). V was cut by 4 bases and J by 2 bases, with 11 bases left in between. Germline CDR1 is MDHEN and CDR2 is SYDVKM. CDR3 length equals 14 residues. CDR3 loop: CASSSTGLQETQYF. In DNA, the CDR3 is TGTGCCAGCAGTTCCACGGGATTACAAGAGACCCAGTACTTC.

This clone was detected a few times. V and J are TRBV30 and TRBJ1-1, with D possibly being TRBD1 (6 bases). This CDR3 is built from 13 residues. The germline CDR1 and CDR2 sequences are GTSNPN and SVGIG (reference sequence). Between the trimmed V and J ends, which lost 5 bases and 0 bases, there was a span of 10 bases. The CDR3 sequence: CAWQRQVNTEAFF. In DNA, the CDR3 is TGTGCCTGGCAGAGACAGGTGAACACTGAAGCTTTCTTT.

This chain links TRBV7-9 with TRBJ1-4, with D tentatively TRBD1 (5 bases). The CDR3 extends over 17 amino acids. V lost 1 base to trimming and J lost 4 bases, with 16 bases between them. CDR1 and CDR2 from the germline V gene are SEHNR and FQNEAQ (reference sequence). DNA for the CDR3: TGTGCCAGCAGCTTAGGGACGGGGCCCCGCTTTAATGAAAAACTGTTTTTT. It yields the protein CASSLGTGPRFNEKLFF.

This clone turned up a few times. The chain joins TRBV30 to TRBJ1-2, with D possibly being TRBD1 (6 bases). V was clipped by 2 bases and J by 4 bases, with 14 bases between them. Germline V lookup: CDR1 GTSNPN, CDR2 SVGIG (reference sequence). This CDR3 comprises 14 residues. This CDR3 is CAWSWGAQGYGYTF. The CDR3 DNA reads TGTGCCTGGAGTTGGGGGGCGCAGGGCTATGGCTACACCTTC.

To note about this clone: Compared with germline, one end of the junction differs, possibly owing to a read error. The V gene is TRBV28, the J gene TRBJ2-3, with a tentative D call TRBD1 (6 bases). Germline V gives CDR1 MDHEN, CDR2 SYDVKM. CDR3 length: 11 amino acids. The CDR3 DNA reads as TGTGCCAGCAAACGTGGGGGCTCCCCGAATTTT. Translated, it gives CASKRGGSPNF.